The present T cell receptor (beta chain) was sequenced within a study of blood T cell repertoires in COVID-19 (dated by TCRdb to 2020 to 2021). About the full investigation: Samples from collaborators originated in the United States, Italy and Spain and spanned both the acute and convalescent phases of COVID-19. The repertoires were made available in a free public database intended to serve as a resource for research on the immune response to SARS-CoV-2. HLA class I and class II types, where available, came from metadata supplied by the sample provider rather than from assay-based typing. The sample metadata nearly always contained a de-identified subject ID, COVID-19 status, age in years and sex. Samples came from the ongoing ImmuneRACE study (first 160 participants) plus 1,254 subjects from 6 global collaborators. The material from the prospective study consisted of cDNA or gDNA derived from T cells, B-cell-depleted T cells, or PBMCs. Subjects who had been exposed to COVID-19, were actively infected with it, or had recovered from it provided the deeply sampled blood TCRbeta repertoires that made up the dataset.

Paper-wide results and their limitations: The amount of clinical and demographic metadata varied by source and participant and was provided uncurated.

About this clone itself: The specificity of this receptor is unknown. Per-base qualities were not stored, and no clone one base away is much larger.

Whole blood was collected in K2EDTA tubes by collaborating institutions according to the institutions' own protocols. Collaborator samples were shipped for TCRbeta analysis as frozen whole blood, isolated PBMCs, or DNA extracted from either sample type. For this chain, trimming is 0 bases at the V end and 9 bases at the J end, and the number of junction bases without a gene match is 6. The germline V gene encodes CDR1 SGHTA and CDR2 FQGNSA. The CDR3 sequence holds 14 residues, the cysteine and phenylalanine included. Only the CDR3 region is kept as DNA, spanning 42 bases read in frame from base 1. The immunoSEQ Assay, a bias-controlled multiplex PCR, was used to amplify TCRbeta CDR3 regions from genomic DNA. The authors processed their data as follows. Within the assay, amplification of reference gene primers was used to estimate how many nucleated cells each sample contained. To quantify the absolute abundance of each unique TCRbeta CDR3 rearrangement, sequence reads were collapsed and filtered. For each sample, productive Simpson clonality was calculated as the square root of Simpson's diversity index across productive rearrangements. The table was pulled from immuneACCESS by TCRdb, which kept in-frame rearrangements only. Such tables lose some clones; where checked, under half of the loss comes from unresolved V genes, and the rest has no known cause. The V and J calls and the clone size are those of that table, but D and trimming were determined from the DNA. The sample profile shows 300,000 or so clones; more than 85% of them were found once. Clones ranked in the top ten supply about 1.2% of the sample.

This receptor chain uses TRBV7-2 and TRBJ1-1, with TRBD1 matching 8 junction bases. The TCR comes from a man between 65 and 85 years old with acute or convalescent COVID-19. The specimen was peripheral blood. This receptor has the CDR3 CASSLARRTGQAFF. Read as DNA, the sequence is TGTGCCAGCAGCTTAGCGAGGCGGACAGGGCAAGCTTTCTTT.